This T cell receptor beta chain appears in the sequencing data of a study of response to subunit inactivated influenza vaccine (dated by TCRdb to 2017 to 2018). Notes on the research overall: To follow how T cells responded to a trivalent subunit inactivated influenza vaccine, the researchers relied on deep quantitative profiling of the T cell receptor repertoire. What the research found in general, with its limitations: The authors suggested that each seasonal influenza vaccination may recruit only a limited number of new T cells.

To prepare the library, RT-PCR was applied. These reads were obtained on an Illumina HiSeq 2500. The public reads were reanalyzed by TCRdb: fastp trimming at Q25, MiXCR alignment, in-frame beta chains only. Entries are consolidated by CDR3 protein sequence, retaining the most common genes and DNA. Recorded for this sample are 800,000 to 1,000,000 distinct CDR3 sequences; less than 25% of them occurred a single time. The ten largest clones represent approximately 10% of the sample. V loses 5 bases of germline sequence and J loses 0 bases, and the interval between the two ends is 10 bases. Measured from the cysteine to the phenylalanine, the CDR3 is 14 residues long. Only CDR3 DNA is held: 42 bases, read in frame from base 1. CDR1 is given as SEHNR and CDR2 as FQNEAQ, both from the germline V gene (reference sequence). As concerns this clonotype: Its antigen remains undetermined. Base qualities are not provided; no much larger clone lies one nucleotide away.

The sequenced sample was PBMCs from blood, obtained 4 to 6 days after vaccination. Here the chain combines TRBV7-9 and TRBJ1-1, with no reliable assignment of the D segment. This TCR came from a man aged 45-60 years who received an inactivated influenza vaccine. Donor details come from another sample of the same person, matched by shared clones. The bases are TGTGCCAGCAGCGGAATATGGATGAACACTGAAGCTTTCTTT. This translates into CASSGIWMNTEAFF.